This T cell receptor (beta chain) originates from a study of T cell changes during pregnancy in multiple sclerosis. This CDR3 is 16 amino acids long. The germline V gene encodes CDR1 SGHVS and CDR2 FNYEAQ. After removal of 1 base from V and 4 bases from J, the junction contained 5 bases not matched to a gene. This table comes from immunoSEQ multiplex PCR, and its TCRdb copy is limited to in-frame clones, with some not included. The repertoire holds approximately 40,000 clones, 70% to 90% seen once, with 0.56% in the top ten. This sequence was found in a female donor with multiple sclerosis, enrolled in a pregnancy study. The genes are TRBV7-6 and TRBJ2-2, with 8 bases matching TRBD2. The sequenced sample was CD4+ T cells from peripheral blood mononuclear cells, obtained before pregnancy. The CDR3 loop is CASSLVWGTSTGELFF. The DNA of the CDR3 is TGTGCCAGCAGCTTAGTCTGGGGGACTAGCACCGGGGAGCTGTTTTTT.